The 12 T cell receptor beta chains in this list originate from one sample, sequenced in a study of vaccination and CD4 T cells after COVID-19. Treatment of the sample: roughly 11-day PBMC culture with coronavirus spike peptide pools or control peptides (ViraFEST assay). Researchers used the Oncomine TCR Beta short-read assay to sequence DNA from cultured CD4+ T cells. Via MiXCR, TCRdb re-called the PCR reads, giving one row per CDR3 protein. Of about 20,000 distinct CDR3 sequences detected, approximately 50% appear once; the ten largest clones hold about 7%. Which antigens these TCRs recognize remains unknown. Sequencing input: CD4+ T cells from blood, cultured in vitro. The source of these receptors is a human donor who had recovered from COVID-19.

The chain has TRBV19 and TRBJ1-3, with D unclear. Germline V gene sequence: CDR1 LNHDA, CDR2 SQIVND (reference sequence). The V gene lost 5 bases and the J gene lost 0 bases, with 8 bases spanning the gap. CDR3 length: 14 residues. CDR3 region: CASSSLSSGNTIYF. CDR3 coding DNA: TGTGCCAGTAGTTCCCTTAGCTCTGGAAACACCATATATTTT. The full variable domain, in which reference TRBV19 and TRBJ1-3 provide the parts outside the CDR3, is DGGITQSPKYLFRKEGQNVTLSCEQNLNHDAMYWYRQDPGQGLRLIYYSQIVNDFQKGDIAEGYSVSREKKESFPLTVTSAQKNPTAFYLCASSSLSSGNTIYFGEGSWLTVV.

This clonotype showed up just a few times. This chain joins TRBV7-9 and TRBJ2-3; unclear D gene. The germline V gene encodes CDR1 SEHNR and CDR2 FQNEAQ (reference sequence). Trimming cost V 5 bases and J 5 bases, with 8 bases left between them. The CDR3 has 12 residues. The CDR3 spells CASSARLDTQYF. In DNA form, the CDR3 reads TGTGCCAGCAGCGCCCGGTTAGATACGCAGTATTTT.

V gene TRBV30 combines with J gene TRBJ1-6; no clear D. This CDR3 contains 14 residues. Deletions cut 2 bases from V and 7 bases from J, with 12 bases between. Germline V gives CDR1 GTSNPN, CDR2 SVGIG (reference sequence). CDR3 DNA sequence: TGTGCCTGGAGTAGCGGCCTGGGGAATTCACCCCTCCACTTT. It specifies CAWSSGLGNSPLHF.

This clonotype has only a few counts. The chain joins TRBV20-1 to TRBJ2-6; weak D call: TRBD1 (6 bases). The V end lost 3 bases, the J end lost 0 bases, and 15 bases lay between the germline ends. The CDR3 has 17 residues. Germline V gives CDR1 DFQATT, CDR2 SNEGSKA (reference sequence). In nucleotides, the CDR3 is TGCAGTGCTAGCTACAGGGTTTCGGTCTCTGGGGCCAACGTCCTGACTTTC. Protein: CSASYRVSVSGANVLTF.

The chain couples TRBV4-2 to TRBJ1-5, with D hard to call. Trimming removed 0 bases at V and 0 bases at J, with 6 bases between. This CDR3 has 15 amino acids. The germline V gene encodes CDR1 LGHNA and CDR2 YNFKEQ. This CDR3 is CASSQDPYSNQPQHF. CDR3 bases: TGTGCCAGCAGCCAAGATCCCTATAGCAATCAGCCCCAGCATTTT.

The chain couples TRBV6-1 to TRBJ1-2; 9 bases map to TRBD1. Germline CDR1 MNHNS, CDR2 SASEGT. This CDR3 spans 15 amino acids. J lost 10 bases, V lost 6 bases, and 15 bases had no gene match. The chain's CDR3 is CASSAPGQGRRDYTF. In nucleotides, the CDR3 is TGTGCCAGCAGCGCTCCTGGACAGGGGCGGAGAGACTACACCTTC.

CDR3 DNA sequence: TGTGCCAGCAGTGCGAGACCCACCGGGACAGAGCAGTTCTTC. Protein: CASSARPTGTEQFF. The chain carries TRBV12-3 or TRBV12-4 and TRBJ2-1, with D possibly being TRBD1 (6 bases). The CDR3 is made up of 14 amino acids. V lost 5 bases to trimming and J lost 10 bases, with 18 bases between them.

This CDR3 is CASSPLGPPAPYGYTF. The CDR3 DNA follows: TGTGCCAGCTCACCCCTGGGACCTCCGGCACCCTATGGCTACACCTTC. The V and J genes are TRBV18 and TRBJ1-2; possible D gene TRBD1, 5 bases. There are 16 residues in the CDR3. Per the germline V gene, CDR1 is KGHSH and CDR2 is LQKENI. V was clipped by 3 bases and J by 4 bases, with 18 bases between them.

A few counts support this clonotype. This chain uses TRBV12-3 or TRBV12-4 with TRBJ2-5; 10 positions match TRBD2. Trimming took 6 bases from V and 5 from J; bases not matched to a gene: 3. The CDR3 loop spans 13 amino acids. The CDR3 here is CASSLAGVETQYF. The CDR3 nucleotides read TGTGCCAGCAGCCTAGCGGGAGTCGAGACCCAGTACTTC.

This rearrangement joins TRBV28 to TRBJ1-2, with D maybe TRBD1 (5 bases). V lost 6 bases and J 2 bases, leaving 13 bases between the germline ends. Germline V CDR1 and CDR2: MDHEN, SYDVKM. The CDR3 is made up of 14 amino acids. This chain's CDR3 is CASSLEGPNYGYTF. CDR3 nucleotides: TGTGCCAGCAGCCTCGAGGGGCCGAACTATGGCTACACCTTC.

The genes are TRBV19 and TRBJ1-1; D is unclear. The CDR3 runs to 14 residues. V was cut by 4 bases and J by 4 bases, with 13 bases left in between. Germline V gives CDR1 LNHDA, CDR2 SQIVND (reference sequence). As DNA, the CDR3 is TGTGCCAGTAGTACCTCCCGACTCTTCACTGAAGCTTTCTTT. Protein: CASSTSRLFTEAFF.

The chain employs TRBV20-1 and TRBJ1-2; 7 positions match TRBD1. The CDR3 spans 14 residues. Germline V CDR1 and CDR2: DFQATT, SNEGSKA (reference sequence). V lost 6 bases and J lost 4; bases outside the gene matches: 11. CDR3 nucleotides: TGCAGTGCACCCCCGGACAGGAGCTTCTATGGCTACACCTTC. This gives the protein CSAPPDRSFYGYTF.